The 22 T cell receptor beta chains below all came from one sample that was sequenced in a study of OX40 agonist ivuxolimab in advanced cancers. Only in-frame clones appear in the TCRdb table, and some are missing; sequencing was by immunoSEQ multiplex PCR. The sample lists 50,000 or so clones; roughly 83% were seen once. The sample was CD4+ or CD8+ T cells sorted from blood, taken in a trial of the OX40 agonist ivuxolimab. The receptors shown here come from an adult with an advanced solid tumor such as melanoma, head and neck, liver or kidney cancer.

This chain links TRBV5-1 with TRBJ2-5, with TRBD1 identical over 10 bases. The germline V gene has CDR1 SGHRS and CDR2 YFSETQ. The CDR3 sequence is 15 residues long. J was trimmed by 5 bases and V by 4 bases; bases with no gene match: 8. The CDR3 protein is CASSTIPGQGETQYF. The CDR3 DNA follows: TGCGCCAGCAGCACAATACCGGGACAGGGGGAGACCCAGTACTTC.

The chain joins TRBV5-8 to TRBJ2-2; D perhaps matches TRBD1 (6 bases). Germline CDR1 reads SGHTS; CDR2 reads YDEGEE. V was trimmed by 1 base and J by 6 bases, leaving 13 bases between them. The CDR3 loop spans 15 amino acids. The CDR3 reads CASSLWGPGAGELFF. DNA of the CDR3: TGTGCCAGCAGCTTGTGGGGGCCCGGCGCCGGGGAGCTGTTTTTT.

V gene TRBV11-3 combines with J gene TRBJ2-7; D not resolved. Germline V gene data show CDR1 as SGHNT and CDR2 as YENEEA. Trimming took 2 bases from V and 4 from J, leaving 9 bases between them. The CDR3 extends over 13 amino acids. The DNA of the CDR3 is TGTGCCAGCAGCTTATCCACTGGATACGAGCAGTACTTC. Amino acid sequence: CASSLSTGYEQYF.

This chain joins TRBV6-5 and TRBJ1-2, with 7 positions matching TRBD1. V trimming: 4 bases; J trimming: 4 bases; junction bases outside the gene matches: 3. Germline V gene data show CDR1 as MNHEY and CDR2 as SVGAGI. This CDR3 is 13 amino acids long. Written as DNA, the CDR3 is TGTGCCAGCAGTTCCAGGGGGGGCTATGGCTACACCTTC. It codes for CASSSRGGYGYTF.

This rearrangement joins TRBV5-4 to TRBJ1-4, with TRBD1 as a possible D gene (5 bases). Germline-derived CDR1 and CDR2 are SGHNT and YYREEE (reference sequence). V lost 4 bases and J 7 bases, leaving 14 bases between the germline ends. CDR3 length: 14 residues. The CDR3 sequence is CASSPGYQGEKLFF. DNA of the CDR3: TGTGCCAGCAGCCCTGGTTACCAGGGTGAAAAACTGTTTTTT.

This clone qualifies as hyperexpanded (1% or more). Written as DNA, the CDR3 is TGTGCCAGCAGTGACGGGAGCCGGGGAGAAAAACTGTTTTTT. Translating it yields CASSDGSRGEKLFF. The chain recombines TRBV25-1 with TRBJ1-4; D is unclear. The V gene's germline CDR1 is MGHDK and CDR2 SYGVNS. Trimming stripped 3 bases from V and 8 bases from J, with 13 bases between. The CDR3 consists of 14 residues. The full variable domain, completed using reference TRBV25-1 and TRBJ1-4, is EADIYQTPRYLVIGTGKKITLECSQTMGHDKMYWYQQDPGMELHLIHYSYGVNSTEKGDLSSESTVSRIRTEHFPLTLESARPSHTSQYLCASSDGSRGEKLFFGSGTQLSVL.

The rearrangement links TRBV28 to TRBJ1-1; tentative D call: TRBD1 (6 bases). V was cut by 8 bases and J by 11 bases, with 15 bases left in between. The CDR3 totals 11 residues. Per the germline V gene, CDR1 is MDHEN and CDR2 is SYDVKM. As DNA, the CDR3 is TGTGCCAGCGGAGACAGGTCGGGGGCTTTCTTT. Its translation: CASGDRSGAFF. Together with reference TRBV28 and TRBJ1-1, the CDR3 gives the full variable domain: DVKVTQSSRYLVKRTGEKVFLECVQDMDHENMFWYRQDPGLGLRLIYFSYDVKMKEKGDIPEGYSVSREKKERFSLILESASTNQTSMYLCASGDRSGAFFGQGTRLTVV.

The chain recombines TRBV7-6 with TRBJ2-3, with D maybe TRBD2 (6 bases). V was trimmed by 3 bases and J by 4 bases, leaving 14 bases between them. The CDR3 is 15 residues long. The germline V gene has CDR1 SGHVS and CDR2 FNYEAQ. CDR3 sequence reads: CASSFGTPPADTQYF. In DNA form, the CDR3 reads TGTGCCAGCAGCTTCGGGACTCCCCCCGCAGATACGCAGTATTTT.

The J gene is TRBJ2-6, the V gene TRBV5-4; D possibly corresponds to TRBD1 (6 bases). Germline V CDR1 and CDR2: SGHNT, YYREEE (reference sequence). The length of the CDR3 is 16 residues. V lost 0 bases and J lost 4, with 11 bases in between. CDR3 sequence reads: CASSLEGVRGANVLTF. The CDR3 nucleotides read TGTGCCAGCAGCTTGGAGGGGGTGAGAGGGGCCAACGTCCTGACTTTC.

In DNA, the CDR3 is TGTGCCAGCAGTTGGCAGGGTAATTCACCCCTCCACTTT. Protein product: CASSWQGNSPLHF. V is TRBV28 and J is TRBJ1-6; TRBD1 is a possible D gene (5 bases). Trimming removed 4 bases from V and 6 bases from J, with 7 bases in between. The CDR3 length is 13 residues. CDR1 MDHEN and CDR2 SYDVKM come from the germline V gene.

The CDR3 spells CASSLLDWSTEAFF. CDR3 coding DNA: TGCGCCAGCAGCCTACTAGACTGGAGCACTGAAGCTTTCTTT. The rearrangement links TRBV5-1 to TRBJ1-1; no definite D call. The CDR3 totals 14 residues. Germline-derived CDR1 and CDR2 are SGHRS and YFSETQ. Trimming took 4 bases from V and 4 from J, leaving 14 bases between them.

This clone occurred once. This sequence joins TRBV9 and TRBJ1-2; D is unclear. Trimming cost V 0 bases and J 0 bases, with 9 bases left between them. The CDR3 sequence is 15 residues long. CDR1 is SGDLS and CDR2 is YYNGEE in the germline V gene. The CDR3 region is CASSVGPGANYGYTF. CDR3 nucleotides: TGTGCCAGCAGCGTAGGGCCAGGAGCTAACTATGGCTACACCTTC.

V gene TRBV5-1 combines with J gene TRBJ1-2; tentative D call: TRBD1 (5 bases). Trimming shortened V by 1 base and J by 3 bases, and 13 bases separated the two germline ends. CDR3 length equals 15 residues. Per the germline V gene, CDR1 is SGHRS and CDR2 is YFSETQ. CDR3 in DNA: TGCGCCAGCAGCTTGTGGCAGGGACGCGACTATGGCTACACCTTC. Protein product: CASSLWQGRDYGYTF.

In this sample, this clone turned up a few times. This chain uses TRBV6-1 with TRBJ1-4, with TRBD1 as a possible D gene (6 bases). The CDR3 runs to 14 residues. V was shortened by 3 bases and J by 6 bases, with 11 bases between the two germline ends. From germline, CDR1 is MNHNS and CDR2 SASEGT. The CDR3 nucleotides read TGTGCCAGCAGTGATCAGGGGCGGTATGAAAAACTGTTTTTT. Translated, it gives CASSDQGRYEKLFF.

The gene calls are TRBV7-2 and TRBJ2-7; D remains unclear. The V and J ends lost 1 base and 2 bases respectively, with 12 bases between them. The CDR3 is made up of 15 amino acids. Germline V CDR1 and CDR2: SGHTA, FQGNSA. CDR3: CASSLVDGHTYEQYF. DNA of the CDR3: TGTGCCAGCAGCTTAGTCGACGGGCACACCTACGAGCAGTACTTC.

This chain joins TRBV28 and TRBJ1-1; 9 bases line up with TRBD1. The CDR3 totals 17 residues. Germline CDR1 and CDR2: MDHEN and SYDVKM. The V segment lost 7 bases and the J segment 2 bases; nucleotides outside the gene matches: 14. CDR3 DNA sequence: TGTGCCAGCATCACCCGGGACAGGGCCACTTCTAACACTGAAGCTTTCTTT. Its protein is CASITRDRATSNTEAFF.

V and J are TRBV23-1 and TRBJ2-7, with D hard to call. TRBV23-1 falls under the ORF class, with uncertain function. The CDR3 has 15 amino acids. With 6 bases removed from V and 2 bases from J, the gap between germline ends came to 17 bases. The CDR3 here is CASRLTHLGTYEQYF. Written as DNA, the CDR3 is TGCGCCAGCAGACTGACTCACCTAGGAACCTACGAGCAGTACTTC.

CDR3 in DNA: TGTGCCAGCTCAACCGGACACCGGTACGAGCAGTACGTC. Translating gives CASSTGHRYEQYV. The chain combines TRBV18 with TRBJ2-7; D possibly corresponds to TRBD1 (5 bases). The CDR3 has 13 residues. V was shortened by 5 bases and J by 4 bases, with 12 bases between the two germline ends. Per germline, CDR1 KGHSH and CDR2 LQKENI.

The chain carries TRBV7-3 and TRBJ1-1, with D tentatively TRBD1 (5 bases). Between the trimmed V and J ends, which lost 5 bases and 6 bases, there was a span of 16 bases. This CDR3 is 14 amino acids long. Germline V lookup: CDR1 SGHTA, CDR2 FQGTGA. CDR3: CASSPFGGVPEAFF. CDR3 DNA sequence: TGTGCCAGCAGCCCCTTCGGGGGGGTTCCTGAAGCTTTCTTT.

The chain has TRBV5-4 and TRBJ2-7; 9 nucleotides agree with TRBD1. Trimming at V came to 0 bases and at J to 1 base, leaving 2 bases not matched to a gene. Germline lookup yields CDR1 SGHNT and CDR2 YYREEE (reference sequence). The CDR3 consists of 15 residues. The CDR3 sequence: CASSLGGTGSYEQYF. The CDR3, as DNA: TGTGCCAGCAGCTTGGGCGGGACAGGGTCCTACGAGCAGTACTTC.

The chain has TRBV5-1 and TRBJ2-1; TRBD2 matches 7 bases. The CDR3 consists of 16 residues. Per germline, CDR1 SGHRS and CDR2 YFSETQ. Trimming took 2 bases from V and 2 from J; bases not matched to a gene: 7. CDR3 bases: TGCGCCAGCAGCTTTCTTATGGGGGGGACCTACAATGAGCAGTTCTTC. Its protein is CASSFLMGGTYNEQFF. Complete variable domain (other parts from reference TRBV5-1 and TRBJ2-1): KAGVTQTPRYLIKTRGQQVTLSCSPISGHRSVSWYQQTPGQGLQFLFEYFSETQRNKGNFPGRFSGRQFSNSRSEMNVSTLELGDSALYLCASSFLMGGTYNEQFFGPGTRLTVL.

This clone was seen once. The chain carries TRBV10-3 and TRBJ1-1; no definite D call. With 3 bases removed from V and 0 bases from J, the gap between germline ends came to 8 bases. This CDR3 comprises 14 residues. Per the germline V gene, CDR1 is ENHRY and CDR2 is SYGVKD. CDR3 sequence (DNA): TGTGCCATCAGTGACGTCCTAATGAACACTGAAGCTTTCTTT. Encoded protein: CAISDVLMNTEAFF.